The source of this T cell receptor beta chain is a study of regulatory T cells in long-lasting Graves disease. Broader study findings: Repertoires from persistent disease leaned toward TRBV28, TRBJ1-2 and TRBJ2-5.

Time point in this sample: newly diagnosed GD, antithyroid drugs for less than 3 months. Extracted RNA from PBMCs served as the source of the TCR library. Deletions cut 5 bases from V and 10 bases from J, with 21 bases between. Germline V lookup: CDR1 DFQATT, CDR2 SNEGSKA (reference sequence). The CDR3 runs 14 residues. Sequencing libraries for TCR beta were prepared with iRepertoire HTBI primers and Arm-PCR of CDR3 regions. TCRdb reprocessed the multiplex PCR reads via MiXCR and lists one record per CDR3 protein. There are hundreds of thousands of distinct CDR3 sequences in the sample; approximately 15% occur only once, and more than 15% lies in the top ten. This clonotype was counted only a few times. Its antigen is unidentified. The same data also went into a second study, on T cells in Graves' hyperthyroidism and ophthalmopathy.

The receptor was derived from a woman aged 25 to 39 with Graves disease. V gene TRBV20-1 combines with J gene TRBJ2-1, with D unclear. Sequenced here: peripheral blood mononuclear cells (PBMCs), sampled at new diagnosis, from a patient treated with antithyroid drugs. The CDR3 spells CSAQLLVSPQEQFF. The DNA for the CDR3 is TGCAGTGCTCAACTACTCGTCTCTCCCCAAGAGCAGTTCTTC.